This TCR beta chain was sequenced in a study of human T cells and chemical hapten exposure (dated by TCRdb to the early 2020s). As for the study more broadly: For sensitization, 2% DPC in acetone was applied to a roughly 2 cm by roughly 2 cm area of upper inner arm skin. Throughout the approximately 25-week study period, patients were also given weekly therapeutic DPC doses on the scalp. Patch testing was performed on the upper back with Finn chambers containing 0.01% DPC, and the patch tests were scored after 6 days according to International Contact Dermatitis Research Group standards. The mostly female patient cohort included alopecia areata with under or over 50% scalp involvement, alopecia totalis and alopecia universalis. Libraries were pooled for sequencing, and per-sample TCR yields varied mainly because of small differences in library volumes within the pool. The study tracked peripheral blood TCR repertoire changes in vivo during primary and secondary sensitization to the hapten diphenylcyclopropenone (DPC) in alopecia patients. Blood was sampled from patients pre-sensitization (week 0) and at 2, 6 and about 24 weeks after DPC sensitization. Blood for TCR sequencing was provided by twenty-nine alopecia patients at one to four time points (pre-sensitization, 2, 6 and 24 weeks). Points the paper makes about the study in general: No change with DPC sensitization was found in the number of TCRs above 1 in 1000 frequency, and no evidence of global repertoire structure alterations was found. Because every patient had alopecia, a presumed autoimmune disease, the patients' immune response might differ from that of healthy individuals. Significantly more large CDR3 similarity clusters were formed by expanded TCRs than by pre-sensitization or healthy control sets, consistent with antigen-driven responses. After repeated subsampling, changes were observed in the strength of the expansion versus patch-test correlation and in the threshold at which the correlation became significant. Patch test score correlated positively with the number of PT1 expanded TCRs, reaching significance at thresholds 8, 16 and 32 but not at 4.

The sample's time point label, in plain terms: patch test 1, 2 weeks after DPC sensitization. The sample's treatment or condition label, decoded: therapeutic diphenylcyclopropenone sensitization with weekly scalp DPC. At every patch-test visit, the blood draw took place before the patch test was put on. Patients were eligible if aged 18 to 70, diagnosed with alopecia and judged suitable for DPC therapy, and pregnant patients were excluded. Total RNA was extracted from unfractionated whole blood that had been collected in Tempus Blood RNA tubes. Receptor libraries were prepared by RACE. Sequencing relied on a NextSeq 500. During library preparation, unique molecular identifiers were attached to individual cDNA molecules so that TCRs could be counted quantitatively and reproducibly. Both TCR alpha and TCR beta chains were sequenced from each blood RNA sample. The original pipeline was this. Samples had a median of roughly 98,000 TCRs, with a range from roughly 20,000 to 690,600. V, J and CDR3 annotation of the TCR reads was performed with the Decombinator software suite. To make PS versus PT1 abundance plots, every sample was subsampled to the same number of TCRs (28,000). TCRs were defined as expanded if absent before sensitization and observed at least eight times at the 2-week time point. The public reads were reprocessed in TCRdb via fastp at Q25 and MiXCR, keeping in-frame beta chains. Identical CDR3 protein sequences are pooled into one entry, listed with their most common genes and DNA. TCRdb's processing, not the study's, gives the V and J calls here. This sample holds some 180,000 distinct CDR3 sequences; around 24% were observed only once. Over 6.5% of the sample lies in the top ten.

This clonotype has at least ten counts. Its antigen specificity is not known. There are no base qualities to consult, and no much larger clone falls within one base. From the cysteine through the phenylalanine, the CDR3 covers 13 amino acids. The retained sequence is limited to the CDR3, 39 bases, with the frame set at the first base. CDR1 and CDR2, per the germline V gene, are MNHEY and SVGAGI. V is cut by 6 bases and J by 0 bases, and the space between the germline ends is 8 bases. The clonotype originates from a woman in her forties or fifties with alopecia areata. Some clones in this sample may be carry-over from other donors' samples. The V gene is TRBV6-5 and the J gene is TRBJ1-2; too little of a D gene remains to name it. The sequencing here drew on whole blood, taken in connection with sensitization to the hapten diphenylcyclopropenone (DPC). The nucleotides are TGTGCCAGCAGGGATACAGCTAACTATGGCTACACCTTC. This sequence encodes CASRDTANYGYTF.